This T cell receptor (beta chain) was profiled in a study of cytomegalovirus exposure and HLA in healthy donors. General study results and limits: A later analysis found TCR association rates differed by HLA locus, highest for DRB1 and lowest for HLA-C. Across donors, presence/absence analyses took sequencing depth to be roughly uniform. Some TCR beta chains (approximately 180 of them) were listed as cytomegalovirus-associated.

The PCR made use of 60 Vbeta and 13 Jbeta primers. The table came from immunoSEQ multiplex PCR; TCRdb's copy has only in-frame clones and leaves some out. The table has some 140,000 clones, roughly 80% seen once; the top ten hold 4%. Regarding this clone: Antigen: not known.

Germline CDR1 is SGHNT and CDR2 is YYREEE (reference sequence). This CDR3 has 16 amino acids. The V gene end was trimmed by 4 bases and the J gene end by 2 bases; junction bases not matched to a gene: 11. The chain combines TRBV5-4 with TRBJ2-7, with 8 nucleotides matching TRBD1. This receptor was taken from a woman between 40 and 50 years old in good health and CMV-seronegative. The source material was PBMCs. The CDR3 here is CASSRQDRGKPYEQYF. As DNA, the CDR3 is TGTGCCAGCAGCCGACAAGACAGGGGAAAACCCTACGAGCAGTACTTC.